This T cell receptor (beta chain) was captured in a study of fetal regulatory T cell absence and autoimmunity. Study details: Without clinical diabetes, IPEX patients showed exocrine pancreas autoimmunity.

The assay was run at survey level. The protocol was immunoSEQ multiplex PCR, while the TCRdb copy is restricted to in-frame clones and leaves out a portion. The table lists 95,000 or so clones, about two thirds of them singletons, with 2% in the top ten. The CDR3 is 12 amino acids. The germline V and J ends were trimmed by 3 bases and 4 bases, with 6 bases remaining between them. CDR1 SGHNT and CDR2 YYREEE come from the germline V gene (reference sequence). This chain connects TRBV5-4 to TRBJ2-3; D gene uncertain. The specimen sequenced was pancreas tissue. The sequence was collected from a male donor with IPEX syndrome. The CDR3, as DNA: TGTGCCAGCAGCTCGAACGCAGATACGCAGTATTTT. It yields the protein CASSSNADTQYF.